This section outlines one T cell receptor beta chain sequence together with its context. Its specificity is unknown. Each subset's genomic DNA was shared equally among a number of immunoSEQ plates. TCRdb's table, derived via immunoSEQ multiplex PCR, lists solely in-frame clones and lacks some. The profile shows under 1,100,000 clones, around 75% of them singletons. These data originate in a study of shared clonotypes between healthy human individuals. On the study more broadly: Two female and a few male donors aged 18 to 49 were enrolled.

Study-level results: Non-shared clonotypes showed lower generation probabilities than clonotypes common to all four donors.

Naive CD4+ cells were CD45RA-selected; the remaining cells were memory. Sequencing was done on a sample of memory CD4+ T cells sorted from blood. The subset denotes: CD45RA-negative fraction. This TCR came from a man aged 18 to 29 in good health.

The CDR3 nucleotides are TGTGCCAGCAGGAATACAGGGTCCGGGGAGCTGTTTTTT. Its protein is CASRNTGSGELFF. The chain uses TRBV2 and TRBJ2-2; D might be TRBD1 (6 bases). The CDR3 sequence is 13 residues long. V was cut by 6 bases and J by 6 bases, with 11 bases left in between. Germline lookup yields CDR1 SNHLY and CDR2 FYNNEI. Complete variable domain (other parts from reference TRBV2 and TRBJ2-2): EPEVTQTPSHQVTQMGQEVILRCVPISNHLYFYWYRQILGQKVEFLVSFYNNEISEKSEIFDDQFSVERPDGSNFTLKIRSTKLEDSAMYFCASRNTGSGELFFGEGSRLTVL.